The rows below give T cell receptor beta chains drawn from one sample of a study of Ad26.COV2.S vaccination and SARS-CoV-2 variants. TCRdb keeps only in-frame clones here, not all; method: immunoSEQ multiplex PCR. The sample has about 350,000 clones, approximately 81% seen once; the top ten hold 2.5% to 3.5%. Sequencing was performed on peripheral blood, taken in a trial of Ad26.COV2.S vaccine versus placebo. The receptors here all came from a person between 18 and 65 years old who received the Ad26.COV2.S COVID-19 vaccine or a placebo. Each CDR3 is given with its conserved first and last residue. Clone size is not always given. Where it is, it says once, few, many or a class for expanded clones.

v_gene: TRBV27; abundance: NA; CDR3aa: CASSLSIKRGAVYEQYF
v_gene: TRBV4-3; abundance: few; CDR3aa: CASSQDPELNSPLHF
v_gene: TRBV6-6; abundance: NA; CDR3aa: CASSYGQRTGGHEQYF
v_gene: TRBV25-1; abundance: few; CDR3aa: CASIGADPYEQYF
v_gene: TRBV2; abundance: NA; CDR3aa: CASSVWGKGNEQYF
v_gene: TRBV11-2; abundance: few; CDR3aa: CASSLNTGVYGYTF
v_gene: TRBV21-1; abundance: NA; CDR3aa: CASTPPGQGSDEKLFF
v_gene: TRBV20-1; abundance: NA; CDR3aa: CSAGTPREQYF
v_gene: TRBV5-4; abundance: NA; CDR3aa: CASSLFTGSNEKLFF
v_gene: TRBV6-5; abundance: once; CDR3aa: CASIGRGFQETQYF
v_gene: TRBV5-1; abundance: NA; CDR3aa: CASSREKGYYEQYF
v_gene: TRBV19; abundance: NA; CDR3aa: CASSIEDARSPLHF
v_gene: TRBV30; abundance: NA; CDR3aa: CALGRALQETQYF
v_gene: TRBV21-1; abundance: NA; CDR3aa: CASRRGSLAREKLFF
v_gene: TRBV9; abundance: NA; CDR3aa: CASSVANHNSPLHF
v_gene: TRBV7-2; abundance: NA; CDR3aa: CASSLAWRRRQETQYF
v_gene: TRBV29-1; abundance: NA; CDR3aa: CSAPTGQSYNEQFF
v_gene: TRBV24-1; abundance: once; CDR3aa: CATSDRTSGEVGSQYF
v_gene: TRBV28; abundance: NA; CDR3aa: CASSFKPGLAKNIQYF
v_gene: TRBV7-2; abundance: once; CDR3aa: CASSRAGNTIYF
v_gene: TRBV30; abundance: NA; CDR3aa: CAWGGPGAHSNQPQHF
v_gene: TRBV7-2; abundance: NA; CDR3aa: CASSLSRPSSYEQYF
v_gene: TRBV2; abundance: NA; CDR3aa: CASSEDRGWNTEAFF
v_gene: TRBV3-1/TRBV3-2; abundance: NA; CDR3aa: CASSHGALPSTDTQYF
v_gene: TRBV6-5; abundance: NA; CDR3aa: CASSYPGQGASSEAFF
v_gene: TRBV6-2/TRBV6-3; abundance: NA; CDR3aa: CASSYSWGIGELFF